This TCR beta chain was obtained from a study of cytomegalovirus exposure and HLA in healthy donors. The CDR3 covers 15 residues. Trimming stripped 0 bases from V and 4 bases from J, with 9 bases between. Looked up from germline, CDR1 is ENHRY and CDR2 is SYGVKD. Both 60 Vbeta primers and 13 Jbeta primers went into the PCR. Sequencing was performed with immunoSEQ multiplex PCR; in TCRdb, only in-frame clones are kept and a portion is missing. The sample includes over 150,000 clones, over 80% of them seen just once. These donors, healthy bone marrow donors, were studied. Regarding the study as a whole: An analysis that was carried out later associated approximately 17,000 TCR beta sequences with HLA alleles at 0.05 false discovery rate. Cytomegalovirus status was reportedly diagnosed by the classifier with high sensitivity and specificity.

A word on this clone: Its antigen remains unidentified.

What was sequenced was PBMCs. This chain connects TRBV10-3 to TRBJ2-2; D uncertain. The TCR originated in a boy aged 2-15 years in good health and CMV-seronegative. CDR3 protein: CAISESVGSTGELFF. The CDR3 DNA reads TGTGCCATCAGTGAGTCTGTCGGTAGCACCGGGGAGCTGTTTTTT.